The 9 T cell receptor beta chains presented below share a single source sample, sequenced in a study of cytomegalovirus exposure and HLA in healthy donors. The PCR ran on 60 Vbeta and 13 Jbeta primers. Clones were read by immunoSEQ multiplex PCR, and TCRdb kept only the in-frame ones, dropping some. Of some 150,000 clones listed, about 76% are singletons. The sequenced sample consisted of PBMCs. The receptors derive from a man younger than 35 in good health and CMV-seronegative.

The chain joins TRBV7-9 to TRBJ2-5; 8 bases map to TRBD1. The CDR3 has 14 residues. CDR1 is SEHNR and CDR2 is FQNEAQ in the germline V gene (reference sequence). The J segment lost 5 bases and the V segment lost 3 bases, leaving 5 bases of the junction unmatched. The CDR3, as DNA: TGTGCCAGCAGCTTGGCAGGGGGCGCGGAGACCCAGTACTTC. Its translation is CASSLAGGAETQYF.

The V gene is TRBV28, the J gene TRBJ1-2; D call uncertain. In germline, CDR1 is MDHEN, CDR2 SYDVKM. Trimming removed 3 bases from V and 6 bases from J, with 8 bases in between. The CDR3 sequence is 12 residues long. CDR3: CASSLASDGYTF. The CDR3 DNA sequence: TGTGCCAGCAGTTTGGCCAGCGATGGCTACACCTTC.

The chain recombines TRBV14 with TRBJ2-4, with D maybe TRBD1 (5 bases). CDR1 is SGHDN and CDR2 is FVKESK in the germline V gene. Trimming stripped 4 bases from V and 2 bases from J, with 15 bases between. The CDR3 is made up of 16 amino acids. This CDR3 reads CASSRTQGAPKNIQYF. Here the CDR3 DNA reads TGTGCCAGCAGCCGAACCCAGGGTGCGCCCAAAAACATTCAGTACTTC.

The chain carries TRBV9 and TRBJ2-3, with D unclear. The CDR3 contains 15 residues. V was trimmed by 0 bases and J by 0 bases, leaving 8 bases between them. Germline V gene data show CDR1 as SGDLS and CDR2 as YYNGEE. The CDR3 spells CASSVDYSSTDTQYF. The CDR3 nucleotides are TGTGCCAGCAGCGTAGACTACTCTAGCACAGATACGCAGTATTTT.

This clone came up a few times. The V and J genes are TRBV7-8 and TRBJ1-1; TRBD1 matches at 7 bases. The CDR3 covers 15 residues. Germline V gene lookup returns CDR1 SGHVS and CDR2 FQNEAQ. V was pared by 2 bases and J by 6 bases, with 9 bases of the junction left unmatched. As DNA, the CDR3 is TGTGCCAGCAGCTTATCGACAGGGATTTACGCTGAAGCTTTCTTT. It encodes CASSLSTGIYAEAFF.

This clone was seen more than once but under ten times. This chain uses TRBV27 with TRBJ2-7; 7 nucleotides align to TRBD1. Trimming took 10 bases from V and 2 from J; bases not matched to a gene: 26. Germline V gene lookup returns CDR1 MNHEY and CDR2 SMNVEV (reference sequence). CDR3 length: 19 amino acids. CDR3 in DNA: TGTGCCACCCTCAAATACACAACTAGACAGGGTAGAGACCCCTACGAGCAGTACTTC. As protein: CATLKYTTRQGRDPYEQYF.

The J gene is TRBJ2-5, the V gene TRBV18, with 8 bases aligning to TRBD2. Unmatched junction bases numbered 2, after V lost 0 bases and J lost 5 bases. CDR3 length equals 14 residues. Looked up from germline, CDR1 is KGHSH and CDR2 is LQKENI. The CDR3 DNA reads as TGTGCCAGCTCACCACCGACGGGGGGGGAGACCCAGTACTTC. Translation: CASSPPTGGETQYF.

The rearrangement uses TRBV18 and TRBJ2-1, with 7 bases lining up with TRBD2. The CDR3 has 16 amino acids. Germline CDR1 reads KGHSH; CDR2 reads LQKENI. The ends lost 2 bases at V and 3 bases at J; junction bases unmatched: 7. The CDR3 DNA sequence: TGTGCCAGCTCACCAAGGACTAGTCGGGACTACAATGAGCAGTTCTTC. Its translation is CASSPRTSRDYNEQFF. Combining the CDR3 with reference TRBV18 and TRBJ2-1 gives the whole variable domain NAGVMQNPRHLVRRRGQEARLRCSPMKGHSHVYWYRQLPEEGLKFMVYLQKENIIDESGMPKERFSAEFPKEGPSILRIQQVVRGDSAAYFCASSPRTSRDYNEQFFGPGTRLTVL.

The chain is built from TRBV28 and TRBJ1-5, with TRBD1 matching over 9 bases. The J segment lost 4 bases and the V segment lost 6 bases, leaving 16 bases of the junction unmatched. The CDR3 runs to 18 residues. Germline V gene sequence: CDR1 MDHEN, CDR2 SYDVKM. CDR3: CASRSRDRASVGNQPQHF. The CDR3 DNA sequence: TGTGCCAGCAGGTCGCGGGACAGGGCCTCAGTGGGGAATCAGCCCCAGCATTTT.